Listed below are T cell receptor beta chains from one sample, sequenced in a study of blood T cell repertoires in COVID-19. Assay used: immunoSEQ multiplex PCR; TCRdb lists only in-frame clones, some missing. The data contain 250,000 to 350,000 clones, around 85% of them seen just once; the ten biggest clones take up roughly 6.2%. The sample consisted of PBMCs or T cells enriched from blood (not recorded which). These receptors were collected from a woman aged 40 to 55 who had recovered from COVID-19. Both conserved end residues are part of each CDR3. The D gene is left open where the match is weak. The size entry is marked missing in some rows and otherwise reads once, few, many or a size class.

D gene	clone size	V gene	J gene	CDR3 protein	CDR3 DNA
TRBD2	few	TRBV28	TRBJ2-1	CASSFLGLAEYSYNEQFF	TGTGCCAGCAGTTTCCTGGGACTAGCGGAATACTCCTACAATGAGCAGTTCTTC
.	.	TRBV4-3	TRBJ2-1	CASSQDLRGSYNEQFF	TGCGCCAGCAGCCAAGACTTAAGGGGCTCCTACAATGAGCAGTTCTTC
TRBD2	.	TRBV2	TRBJ2-3	CASSPGLAASTDTQYF	TGTGCCAGCAGTCCCGGACTAGCGGCTAGCACAGATACGCAGTATTTT
TRBD2	.	TRBV7-2	TRBJ2-3	CASSPPGGRRDTQYF	TGTGCCAGCAGCCCCCCGGGGGGGAGGAGAGATACGCAGTATTTT
.	once	TRBV5-4	TRBJ1-4	CASRQAGATNEKLFF	TGTGCCAGCAGACAGGCTGGGGCAACTAATGAAAAACTGTTTTTT
TRBD1	.	TRBV5-4	TRBJ2-7	CASRHDGTGRFKDEQYF	TGTGCCAGCAGACATGACGGGACAGGTAGATTTAAGGACGAGCAGTACTTC
.	.	TRBV10-1	TRBJ1-1	CASSETTGEAFF	TGCGCCAGCAGTGAGACTACAGGGGAAGCTTTCTTT
.	.	TRBV30	TRBJ1-4	CAWSTMTPATNEKLFF	TGTGCCTGGAGTACCATGACACCTGCAACTAATGAAAAACTGTTTTTT
TRBD1	.	TRBV5-6	TRBJ2-3	CASSLVGDSTSTDTQYF	TGTGCCAGCAGCTTGGTAGGGGACAGTACTAGCACAGATACGCAGTATTTT
.	.	TRBV5-4	TRBJ1-4	CASSLDPRGEKLFF	TGTGCCAGCAGCTTGGATCCAAGAGGTGAAAAACTGTTTTTT
TRBD2	once	TRBV19	TRBJ2-2	CASSIWTSGSGELFF	TGTGCCAGTAGTATTTGGACTAGCGGTTCCGGGGAGCTGTTTTTT
.	once	TRBV28	TRBJ1-5	CASSIGGVNQPQHF	TGTGCCAGCAGTATCGGAGGTGTTAATCAGCCCCAGCATTTT
TRBD2	.	TRBV15	TRBJ2-3	CATSRGTSGTTDTQYF	TGTGCCACCAGCAGAGGAACTAGCGGAACCACAGATACGCAGTATTTT
.	.	TRBV6-5	TRBJ1-5	CASSYSAGNQPQHF	TGTGCCAGCAGTTACTCGGCAGGCAATCAGCCCCAGCATTTT
.	.	TRBV3-1/TRBV3-2	TRBJ2-6	CASSQGTGENVLTF	TGTGCCAGCAGCCAAGGAACCGGGGAAAACGTCCTGACTTTC
.	.	TRBV30	TRBJ1-5	CAWSVGGEQPQHF	TGTGCCTGGAGTGTAGGGGGTGAACAGCCCCAGCATTTT
TRBD2	.	TRBV7-8	TRBJ2-2	CASSPPTSGSWVGELFF	TGTGCCAGCAGCCCACCGACTAGCGGGAGTTGGGTCGGGGAGCTGTTTTTT
TRBD2	.	TRBV6-5	TRBJ2-1	CASSPPGLAGGEQFF	TGTGCCAGCAGTCCACCGGGACTAGCGGGGGGGGAGCAGTTCTTC
TRBD1	.	TRBV4-3	TRBJ1-1	CASSRTGGPNTEAFF	TGCGCCAGCAGCCGAACAGGGGGCCCGAACACTGAAGCTTTCTTT
.	once	TRBV7-9	TRBJ1-6	CASSLVALKSPLHF	TGTGCCAGCAGCTTAGTAGCACTTAAATCACCCCTCCACTTT
TRBD2	.	TRBV18	TRBJ2-2	CASSPPGLEVVGELFF	TGTGCCAGCTCACCTCCGGGACTAGAGGTAGTCGGGGAGCTGTTTTTT
TRBD2	few	TRBV7-6	TRBJ2-1	CASSLEASGSRNEQFF	TGTGCCAGCAGCTTAGAGGCTAGCGGGAGTAGGAATGAGCAGTTCTTC
TRBD1	.	TRBV6-5	TRBJ2-7	CASSSTGYEQYF	TGTGCCAGCAGCTCGACAGGGTACGAGCAGTACTTC
.	once	TRBV2	TRBJ2-7	CASSGFVEGAGGYEQYF	TGTGCCAGCAGTGGATTTGTGGAGGGGGCCGGTGGCTACGAGCAGTACTTC
.	.	TRBV21-1	TRBJ2-1	CASRTRTSGRAGFNEQFF	TGTGCCAGCCGGACTCGGACTAGCGGGAGAGCTGGGTTTAATGAGCAGTTCTTC
.	.	TRBV2	TRBJ1-6	CASSVDSISSPLHF	TGTGCCAGCAGTGTAGACAGTATTAGCTCACCCCTCCACTTT
TRBD1	.	TRBV3-1/TRBV3-2	TRBJ1-4	CASSQEGTGDEKLFF	TGTGCCAGCAGCCAAGAAGGGACAGGGGATGAAAAACTGTTTTTT
TRBD2	.	TRBV3-1/TRBV3-2	TRBJ2-7	CASSQGLAGGTSEQYF	TGTGCCAGCAGCCAAGGACTAGCGGGGGGCACCTCCGAGCAGTACTTC
TRBD1	.	TRBV28	TRBJ1-5	CASSLDRGHQPQHF	TGTGCCAGCAGTTTGGACAGGGGACATCAGCCCCAGCATTTT
.	once	TRBV23-1	TRBJ2-7	CASSTYKLRTTAFSYEQYF	TGCGCCAGCAGTACCTATAAACTCAGGACTACCGCATTCTCCTACGAGCAGTACTTC
.	.	TRBV6-5	TRBJ1-5	CASSTTLVGNQPQHF	TGTGCCAGCAGTACTACCCTGGTAGGCAATCAGCCCCAGCATTTT
.	.	TRBV28	TRBJ1-6	CASSSPRGGRNSPLHF	TGTGCCAGCAGTTCCCCCCGGGGGGGCCGCAATTCACCCCTCCACTTT
TRBD2	.	TRBV28	TRBJ2-1	CASNDLGGGLNEQFF	TGTGCCAGCAACGATTTGGGGGGGGGACTTAATGAGCAGTTCTTC
.	.	TRBV7-2	TRBJ1-2	CASSRYSRGGYTF	TGTGCCAGCAGCCGCTACAGCAGGGGCGGCTACACCTTC
.	.	TRBV21-1	TRBJ2-1	CASSKVVGTENEQFF	TGTGCCAGCAGCAAAGTCGTCGGGACAGAAAATGAGCAGTTCTTC
TRBD2	.	TRBV28	TRBJ2-3	CASSSSGSIPDTQYF	TGTGCCAGCAGTTCTAGCGGGAGTATTCCAGATACGCAGTATTTT
.	.	TRBV7-3	TRBJ2-7	CASSLQGINSYEQYF	TGTGCCAGCAGCCTACAGGGTATCAACTCCTACGAGCAGTACTTC
TRBD1	.	TRBV7-2	TRBJ1-1	CASSSSQGGAFF	TGTGCCAGCAGCTCATCGCAGGGGGGAGCTTTCTTT
.	.	TRBV7-8	TRBJ2-1	CASSLSGTNEQFF	TGTGCCAGCAGCTTAAGCGGAACCAATGAGCAGTTCTTC
TRBD2	.	TRBV5-4	TRBJ2-3	CASSGEGTRSDTQYF	TGTGCCAGCAGCGGGGAGGGGACTAGGTCAGATACGCAGTATTTT
.	.	TRBV2	TRBJ1-5	CASYAGGNQPQHF	TGTGCCAGCTATGCGGGGGGGAATCAGCCCCAGCATTTT
TRBD2	.	TRBV24-1	TRBJ2-5	CATSDSGLAGGEETQYF	TGTGCCACCAGTGATTCCGGACTAGCGGGAGGAGAAGAGACCCAGTACTTC
TRBD1	.	TRBV6-5	TRBJ1-1	CASSSAQGLTEAFF	TGTGCCAGCAGTTCGGCACAGGGGCTCACTGAAGCTTTCTTT
TRBD2	.	TRBV5-1	TRBJ2-2	CASSLTSGSNTGELFF	TGCGCCAGCAGCTTGACTAGCGGGTCGAACACCGGGGAGCTGTTTTTT
.	.	TRBV21-1	TRBJ2-3	CASRGTSGSADTQYF	TGTGCCAGCAGGGGGACTAGCGGGTCAGCTGATACGCAGTATTTT